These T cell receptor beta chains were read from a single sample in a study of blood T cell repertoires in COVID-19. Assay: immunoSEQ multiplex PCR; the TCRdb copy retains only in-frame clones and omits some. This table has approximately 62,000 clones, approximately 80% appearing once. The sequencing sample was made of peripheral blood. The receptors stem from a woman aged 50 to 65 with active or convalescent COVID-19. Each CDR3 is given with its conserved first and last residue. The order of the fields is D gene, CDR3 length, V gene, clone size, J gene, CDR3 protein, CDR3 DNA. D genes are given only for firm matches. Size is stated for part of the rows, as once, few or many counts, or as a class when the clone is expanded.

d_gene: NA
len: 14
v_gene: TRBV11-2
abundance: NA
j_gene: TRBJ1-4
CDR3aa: CASSPGATNEKLFF
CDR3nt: TGTGCCAGCAGCCCCGGGGCAACTAATGAAAAACTGTTTTTT

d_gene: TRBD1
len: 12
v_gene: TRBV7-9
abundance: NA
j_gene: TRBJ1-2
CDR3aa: CASSSTGYGYTF
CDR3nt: TGTGCCAGCAGCTCGACAGGGTATGGCTACACCTTC

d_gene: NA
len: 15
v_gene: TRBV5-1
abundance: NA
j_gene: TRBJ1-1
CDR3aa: CASSLGGVPNTEAFF
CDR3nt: TGCGCCAGCAGCTTGGGGGGGGTCCCGAACACTGAAGCTTTCTTT

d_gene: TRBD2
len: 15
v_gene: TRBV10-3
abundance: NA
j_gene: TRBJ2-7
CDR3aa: CAISEKASGSYEQYF
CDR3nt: TGTGCCATCAGTGAGAAGGCTAGCGGTTCCTACGAGCAGTACTTC

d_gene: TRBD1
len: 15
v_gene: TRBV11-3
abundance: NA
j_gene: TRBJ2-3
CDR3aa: CASSPRQGATDTQYF
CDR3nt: TGTGCCAGCAGCCCGAGACAGGGGGCAACAGATACGCAGTATTTT

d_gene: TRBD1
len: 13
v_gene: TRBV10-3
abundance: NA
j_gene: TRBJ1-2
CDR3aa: CAISADRELGYTF
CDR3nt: TGTGCCATCAGTGCAGACAGGGAATTGGGCTACACCTTC

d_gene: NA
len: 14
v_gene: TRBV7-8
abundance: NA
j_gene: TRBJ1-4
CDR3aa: CASSSTRQNEKLFF
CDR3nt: TGTGCCAGCAGCTCAACGCGACAGAATGAAAAACTGTTTTTT

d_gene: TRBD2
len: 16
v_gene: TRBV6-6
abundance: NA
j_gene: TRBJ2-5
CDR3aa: CASSFTWPSGSETQYF
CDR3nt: TGTGCCAGCAGTTTTACTTGGCCTAGCGGGAGTGAGACCCAGTACTTC

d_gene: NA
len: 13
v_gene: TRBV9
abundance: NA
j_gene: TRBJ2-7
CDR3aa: CASSLDPGGEQYF
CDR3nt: TGTGCCAGCAGCCTGGACCCTGGCGGGGAGCAGTACTTC

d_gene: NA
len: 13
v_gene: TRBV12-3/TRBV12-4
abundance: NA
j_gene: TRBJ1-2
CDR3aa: CASAMNPGYGYTF
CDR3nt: TGTGCCAGCGCCATGAACCCGGGCTATGGCTACACCTTC

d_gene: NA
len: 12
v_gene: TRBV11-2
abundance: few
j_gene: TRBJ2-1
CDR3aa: CASSFSGNEQFF
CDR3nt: TGTGCCAGCAGCTTTAGCGGCAATGAGCAGTTCTTC

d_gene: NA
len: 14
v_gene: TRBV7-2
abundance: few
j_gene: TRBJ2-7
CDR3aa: CASSAGQNSYEQYF
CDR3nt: TGTGCCAGCAGCGCAGGACAGAACTCCTACGAGCAGTACTTC

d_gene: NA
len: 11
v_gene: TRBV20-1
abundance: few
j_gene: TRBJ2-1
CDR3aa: CSASRRFEQFF
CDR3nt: TGCAGTGCTAGTAGGCGGTTCGAGCAGTTCTTC

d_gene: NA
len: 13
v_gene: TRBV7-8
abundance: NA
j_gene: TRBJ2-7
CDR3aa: CASSLATPSEQYF
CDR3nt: TGTGCCAGCAGCTTAGCGACACCTTCCGAGCAGTACTTC

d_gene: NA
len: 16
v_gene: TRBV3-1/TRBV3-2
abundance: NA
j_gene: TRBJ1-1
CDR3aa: CASSQDPPVRGTEAFF
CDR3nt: TGTGCCAGCAGCCAAGATCCGCCGGTTAGGGGGACTGAAGCTTTCTTT

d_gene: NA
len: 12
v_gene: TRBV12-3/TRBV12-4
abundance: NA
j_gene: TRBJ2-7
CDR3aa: CASSLGPTVRYF
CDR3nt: TGTGCCAGCAGTTTAGGACCGACAGTCCGATACTTC

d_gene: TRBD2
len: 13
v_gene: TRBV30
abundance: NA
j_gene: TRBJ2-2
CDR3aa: CAWRAGGGGELFF
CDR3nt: TGTGCCTGGCGGGCGGGAGGCGGCGGGGAGCTGTTTTTT

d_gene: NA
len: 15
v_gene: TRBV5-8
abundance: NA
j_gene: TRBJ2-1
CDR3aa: CASSLSQVAYNEQFF
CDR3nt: TGTGCCAGCAGCTTGAGTCAGGTTGCCTACAATGAGCAGTTCTTC

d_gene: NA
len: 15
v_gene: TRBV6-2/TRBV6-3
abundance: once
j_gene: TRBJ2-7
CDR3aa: CASSSPGGGSDEQYF
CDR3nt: TGTGCCAGCAGTTCCCCGGGAGGGGGCAGCGACGAGCAGTACTTC

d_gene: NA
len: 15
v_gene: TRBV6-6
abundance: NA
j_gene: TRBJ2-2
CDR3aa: CASSYVSFNTGELFF
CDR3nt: TGTGCCAGCAGTTACGTTAGCTTCAACACCGGGGAGCTGTTTTTT

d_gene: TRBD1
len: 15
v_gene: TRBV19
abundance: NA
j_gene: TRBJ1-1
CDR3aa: CASDRGSGSNAEAFF
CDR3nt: TGTGCCAGTGACAGGGGCTCAGGCTCCAACGCTGAAGCTTTCTTT

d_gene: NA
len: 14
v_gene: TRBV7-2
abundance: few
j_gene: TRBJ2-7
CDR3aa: CASSLSSVSYEQYF
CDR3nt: TGTGCCAGCAGCCTCTCTAGTGTCTCCTACGAGCAGTACTTC

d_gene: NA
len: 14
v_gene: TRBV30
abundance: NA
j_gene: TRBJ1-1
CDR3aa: CAWSIGRENTEAFF
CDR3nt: TGTGCCTGGAGCATCGGGAGGGAGAACACTGAAGCTTTCTTT

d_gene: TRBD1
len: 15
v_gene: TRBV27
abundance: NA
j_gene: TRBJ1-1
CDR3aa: CASSPGTGVDTEAFF
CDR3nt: TGTGCCAGCAGTCCTGGGACAGGGGTGGACACTGAAGCTTTCTTT

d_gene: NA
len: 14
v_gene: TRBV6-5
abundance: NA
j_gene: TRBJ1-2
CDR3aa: CASSYSGGLDGYTF
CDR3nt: TGTGCCAGCAGTTACTCGGGGGGGCTCGATGGCTACACCTTC

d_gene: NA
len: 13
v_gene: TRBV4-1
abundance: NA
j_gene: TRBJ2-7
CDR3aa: CASSQGPGVEQYF
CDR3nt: TGCGCCAGCAGCCAAGGGCCGGGAGTCGAGCAGTACTTC

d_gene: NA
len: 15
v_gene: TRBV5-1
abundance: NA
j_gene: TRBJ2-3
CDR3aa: CASCRAGLLSDTQYF
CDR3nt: TGCGCCAGCTGTCGGGCGGGATTGCTCTCAGATACGCAGTATTTT

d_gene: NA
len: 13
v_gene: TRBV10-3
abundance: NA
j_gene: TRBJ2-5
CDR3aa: CAITGSLKETQYF
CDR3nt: TGTGCCATCACGGGGAGCCTGAAAGAGACCCAGTACTTC

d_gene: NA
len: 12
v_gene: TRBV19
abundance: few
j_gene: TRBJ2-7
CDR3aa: CASSTNTYEQYF
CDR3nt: TGTGCCAGTAGTACCAACACCTACGAGCAGTACTTC

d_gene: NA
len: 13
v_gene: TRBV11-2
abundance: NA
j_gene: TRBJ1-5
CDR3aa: CASSLFHNQPQHF
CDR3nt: TGTGCCAGCAGCTTGTTCCACAATCAGCCCCAGCATTTT

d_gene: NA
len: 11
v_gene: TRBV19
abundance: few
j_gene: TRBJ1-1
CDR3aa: CASSAGTEAFF
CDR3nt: TGTGCCAGTAGTGCAGGAACTGAAGCTTTCTTT

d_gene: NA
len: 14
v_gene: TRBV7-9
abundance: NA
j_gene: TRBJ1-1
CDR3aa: CASSEDSGDTEAFF
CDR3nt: TGTGCCAGCAGCGAGGACTCGGGGGACACTGAAGCTTTCTTT

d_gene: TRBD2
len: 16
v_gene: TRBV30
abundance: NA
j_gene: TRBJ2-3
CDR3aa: CAWSEGLAGGADTQYF
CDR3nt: TGTGCCTGGAGTGAGGGACTAGCGGGAGGTGCAGATACGCAGTATTTT

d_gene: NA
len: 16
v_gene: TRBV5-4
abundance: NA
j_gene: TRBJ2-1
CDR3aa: CASSLGANRLRNEQFF
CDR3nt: TGTGCCAGCAGCTTGGGTGCTAATCGTCTTCGTAATGAGCAGTTCTTC

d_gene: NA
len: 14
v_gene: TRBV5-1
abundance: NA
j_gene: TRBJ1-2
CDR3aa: CASSENGANYGYTF
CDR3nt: TGCGCCAGCAGCGAGAATGGGGCAAACTATGGCTACACCTTC

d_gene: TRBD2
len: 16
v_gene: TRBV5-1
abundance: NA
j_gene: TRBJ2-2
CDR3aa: CASSTSRGANTGELFF
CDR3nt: TGCGCCAGCAGCACGAGTCGGGGGGCGAACACCGGGGAGCTGTTTTTT

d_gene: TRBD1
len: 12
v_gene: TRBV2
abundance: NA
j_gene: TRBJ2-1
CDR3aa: CASSQRQGAGFF
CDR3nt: TGTGCCAGCAGCCAAAGACAGGGGGCAGGTTTCTTC

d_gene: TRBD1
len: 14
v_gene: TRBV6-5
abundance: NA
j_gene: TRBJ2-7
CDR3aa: CASSYSGQGAEQYF
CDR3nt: TGTGCCAGCAGTTACTCAGGGCAGGGGGCGGAGCAGTACTTC

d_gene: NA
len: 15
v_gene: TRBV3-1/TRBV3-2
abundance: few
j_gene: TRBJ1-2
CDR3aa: CASSPPGGVSYGYTF
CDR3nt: TGTGCCAGCAGCCCTCCCGGGGGGGTAAGCTATGGCTACACCTTC

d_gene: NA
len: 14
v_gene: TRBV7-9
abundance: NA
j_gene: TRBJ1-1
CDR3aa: CASSSRGGGTEAFF
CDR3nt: TGTGCCAGCAGCTCCAGGGGCGGGGGCACTGAAGCTTTCTTT

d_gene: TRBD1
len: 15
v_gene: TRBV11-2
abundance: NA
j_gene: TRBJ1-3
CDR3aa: CASSPGTGMGNTIYF
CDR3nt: TGTGCCAGCAGCCCCGGGACAGGGATGGGAAACACCATATATTTT

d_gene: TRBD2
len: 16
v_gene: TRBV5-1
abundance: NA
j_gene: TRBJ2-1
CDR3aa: CASSYLAGEGLNEQFF
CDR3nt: TGCGCCAGCAGCTACCTAGCGGGAGAGGGGCTCAATGAGCAGTTCTTC

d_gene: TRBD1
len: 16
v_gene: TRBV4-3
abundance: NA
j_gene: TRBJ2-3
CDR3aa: CASSQAGTGGPYTQYF
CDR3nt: TGCGCCAGCAGCCAGGCCGGGACAGGGGGCCCATATACGCAGTATTTT

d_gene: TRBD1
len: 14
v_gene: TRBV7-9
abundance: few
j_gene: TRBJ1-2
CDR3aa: CASSSAGGNYGYTF
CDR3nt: TGTGCCAGCAGCTCTGCAGGGGGAAACTATGGCTACACCTTC

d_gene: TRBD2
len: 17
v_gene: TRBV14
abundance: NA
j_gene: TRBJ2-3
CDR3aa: CASSRRQTSGWENTQYF
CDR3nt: TGTGCCAGCAGCCGGAGGCAGACTAGCGGATGGGAGAATACGCAGTATTTT

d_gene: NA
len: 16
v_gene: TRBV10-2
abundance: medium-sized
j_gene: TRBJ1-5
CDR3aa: CASSDTGRDSNQPQHF
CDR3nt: TGCGCCAGCAGTGATACAGGGCGTGATAGCAATCAGCCCCAGCATTTT

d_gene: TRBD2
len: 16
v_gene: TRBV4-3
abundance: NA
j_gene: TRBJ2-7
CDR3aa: CASSQDLLAGAYEQYF
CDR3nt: TGCGCCAGCAGCCAAGATCTGTTGGCGGGAGCCTACGAGCAGTACTTC

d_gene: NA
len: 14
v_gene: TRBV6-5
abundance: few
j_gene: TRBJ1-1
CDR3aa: CASRQGWVNTEAFF
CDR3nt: TGTGCCAGCAGACAGGGTTGGGTGAACACTGAAGCTTTCTTT

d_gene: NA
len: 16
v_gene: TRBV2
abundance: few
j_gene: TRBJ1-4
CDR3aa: CASSRPTGLTNEKLFF
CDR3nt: TGTGCCAGCAGTCGACCGACAGGTTTAACTAATGAAAAACTGTTTTTT